One and the same sample provided the 4 T cell receptor beta chains below, sequenced in a study of CD8+ T cells in alopecia areata. Reverse transcribed after extraction, RNA yielded cDNA as the sequencing template. Generated by immunoSEQ multiplex PCR, the TCRdb table keeps only in-frame clones and is missing some. The sample shows some 130,000 clones, approximately 49% of them seen only once. This sample comprised CD8+ T cells sorted from blood, obtained at week 0. The receptors originated from a human donor with alopecia areata.

This sequence joins TRBV9 and TRBJ1-6; no reliable D call. The germline V and J ends were trimmed by 5 bases and 0 bases, with 6 bases remaining between them. This CDR3 region has 14 residues. Germline V gene lookup returns CDR1 SGDLS and CDR2 YYNGEE. The CDR3 loop is CASSESSYNSPLHF. In nucleotides, the CDR3 is TGTGCCAGCAGTGAAAGCTCCTATAATTCACCCCTCCACTTT.

The sample holds one count of this clone. The V gene is TRBV4-1, the J gene TRBJ1-5; TRBD1 might be the D (5 bases). The CDR3 is 15 residues long. V shed 0 bases and J shed 6 bases, with 12 bases lying between them. Germline CDR1 MGHRA, CDR2 YSYEKL. As DNA, the CDR3 is TGCGCCAGCAGCCAAGAAGGAGGGGTGATTCAGCCCCAGCATTTT. This sequence encodes CASSQEGGVIQPQHF.

The CDR3 DNA sequence: TGTGCCGTCCTCAGAGACGGGGCTAATGAAAAACTGTTTTTT. Protein: CAVLRDGANEKLFF. The chain couples TRBV2 to TRBJ1-4; the D is unclear. The germline V gene encodes CDR1 SNHLY and CDR2 FYNNEI. V was pared by 11 bases and J by 3 bases, with 16 bases between. The CDR3 contains 14 residues.

This clone has just a few counts. This rearrangement joins TRBV14 to TRBJ2-7; D is undetermined. The ends were cut back, 2 bases at V and 3 bases at J, with 11 bases in the middle. Per the germline V gene, CDR1 is SGHDN and CDR2 is FVKESK. This CDR3 spans 14 amino acids. The CDR3 is CASSQLADNYEQYF. The CDR3 nucleotides read TGTGCCAGCAGCCAACTGGCAGACAACTACGAGCAGTACTTC.